This is a list of T cell receptor beta chains from one sample in a study of vaccination effects on CD4 cells after COVID-19. Only in-frame clones appear in the TCRdb table, and some are missing; sequencing was by immunoSEQ multiplex PCR. The sample lists tens of thousands of clones, approximately 72% occurring once. These receptors' antigens are unknown. The sequences come from CD4+ T cells from PBMCs cultured with a peptide pool, collected before COVID-19 vaccination. These receptor sequences come from a human donor who had a prior SARS-CoV-2 infection. CDR3s include the opening cysteine and the closing phenylalanine or tryptophan. Fields, in order: clone size, J gene, CDR3 length, V gene, D gene, CDR3 protein, CDR3 DNA. D genes are given only for firm matches. Not every row has a clone size; where given, it reads once, few, many or a size class.

clone size: large
J gene: TRBJ1-4
CDR3 length: 15
V gene: TRBV5-8
D gene: -
CDR3 protein: CASSLGSSGYEKLFF
CDR3 DNA: TGTGCCAGCAGCTTGGGTTCAAGTGGTTACGAAAAACTGTTTTTT

clone size: few
J gene: TRBJ1-6
CDR3 length: 14
V gene: TRBV5-1
D gene: -
CDR3 protein: CASSLAGGNSPLHF
CDR3 DNA: TGCGCCAGCAGCTTGGCCGGGGGTAATTCACCCCTCCACTTT

clone size: -
J gene: TRBJ2-3
CDR3 length: 13
V gene: TRBV5-4
D gene: TRBD2
CDR3 protein: CASTLGGSDTQYF
CDR3 DNA: TGTGCCAGCACCTTGGGGGGGTCAGATACGCAGTATTTT

clone size: -
J gene: TRBJ1-3
CDR3 length: 11
V gene: TRBV6-5
D gene: -
CDR3 protein: CASRSGNTIYF
CDR3 DNA: TGTGCCAGCAGGTCTGGAAACACCATATATTTT

clone size: once
J gene: TRBJ1-6
CDR3 length: 14
V gene: TRBV19
D gene: -
CDR3 protein: CGGTPKSYNSPLHF
CDR3 DNA: TGTGGGGGGACACCGAAATCCTATAATTCACCCCTCCACTTT

clone size: -
J gene: TRBJ1-1
CDR3 length: 12
V gene: TRBV7-8
D gene: -
CDR3 protein: CASSPSHTEAFF
CDR3 DNA: TGTGCCAGCAGCCCCTCACACACTGAAGCTTTCTTT

clone size: -
J gene: TRBJ2-1
CDR3 length: 15
V gene: TRBV4-1
D gene: -
CDR3 protein: CASSQDRGEFNEQFF
CDR3 DNA: TGCGCCAGCAGCCAAGACAGGGGCGAATTCAATGAGCAGTTCTTC

clone size: -
J gene: TRBJ2-1
CDR3 length: 11
V gene: TRBV24-1
D gene: -
CDR3 protein: CATSDFNEQFF
CDR3 DNA: TGTGCCACCAGTGATTTCAATGAGCAGTTCTTC

clone size: -
J gene: TRBJ2-7
CDR3 length: 14
V gene: TRBV15
D gene: -
CDR3 protein: CATSRGGDRYEQYF
CDR3 DNA: TGTGCCACCAGCAGAGGGGGGGACAGATACGAGCAGTACTTC

clone size: -
J gene: TRBJ2-7
CDR3 length: 12
V gene: TRBV11-1
D gene: -
CDR3 protein: CASSLSSYEQYF
CDR3 DNA: TGTGCCAGCAGCTTGAGCTCCTACGAGCAGTACTTC

clone size: once
J gene: TRBJ2-5
CDR3 length: 18
V gene: TRBV5-1
D gene: TRBD2
CDR3 protein: CASSYAPIFGGGQETQYF
CDR3 DNA: TGCGCCAGCAGCTACGCTCCTATTTTCGGGGGGGGCCAAGAGACCCAGTACTTC

clone size: -
J gene: TRBJ1-3
CDR3 length: 18
V gene: TRBV19
D gene: -
CDR3 protein: CASSPGTRAVGTGNTIYF
CDR3 DNA: TGTGCCAGTAGTCCCGGGACAAGAGCTGTCGGTACTGGAAACACCATATATTTT

clone size: -
J gene: TRBJ2-7
CDR3 length: 14
V gene: TRBV5-1
D gene: -
CDR3 protein: CASSFGVSLLEQYF
CDR3 DNA: TGCGCCAGCAGCTTCGGAGTGTCCCTCTTGGAGCAGTACTTC

clone size: -
J gene: TRBJ2-1
CDR3 length: 14
V gene: TRBV5-4
D gene: TRBD1
CDR3 protein: CASSLQGSYNEQFF
CDR3 DNA: TGTGCCAGCAGCTTACAGGGGTCCTACAATGAGCAGTTCTTC

clone size: -
J gene: TRBJ2-3
CDR3 length: 16
V gene: TRBV30
D gene: TRBD2
CDR3 protein: CAWTTGLAGGSDTQYF
CDR3 DNA: TGTGCCTGGACCACCGGACTAGCGGGAGGGTCAGATACGCAGTATTTT

clone size: -
J gene: TRBJ1-2
CDR3 length: 14
V gene: TRBV5-1
D gene: -
CDR3 protein: CASSLEGTGVIYTF
CDR3 DNA: TGCGCCAGCAGCTTGGAAGGGACCGGAGTCATCTACACCTTC

clone size: -
J gene: TRBJ2-7
CDR3 length: 13
V gene: TRBV18
D gene: -
CDR3 protein: CASTMRGVDEQYF
CDR3 DNA: TGTGCCAGCACTATGAGGGGAGTAGACGAGCAGTACTTC

clone size: -
J gene: TRBJ1-4
CDR3 length: 14
V gene: TRBV4-1
D gene: -
CDR3 protein: CASSQEQPNEKLFF
CDR3 DNA: TGCGCCAGCAGCCAAGAACAGCCTAATGAAAAACTGTTTTTT

clone size: once
J gene: TRBJ2-3
CDR3 length: 15
V gene: TRBV11-3
D gene: TRBD2
CDR3 protein: CASSPSGGATDTQYF
CDR3 DNA: TGTGCCAGCAGCCCTAGCGGGGGGGCAACAGATACGCAGTATTTT

clone size: -
J gene: TRBJ1-5
CDR3 length: 16
V gene: TRBV28
D gene: -
CDR3 protein: CASSLLILRGNQPQHF
CDR3 DNA: TGTGCCAGCAGTTTATTGATCCTCCGTGGCAATCAGCCCCAGCATTTT

clone size: -
J gene: TRBJ2-1
CDR3 length: 13
V gene: TRBV7-2
D gene: -
CDR3 protein: CASSLANGVEQFF
CDR3 DNA: TGTGCCAGCAGCTTAGCGAACGGGGTCGAGCAGTTCTTC

clone size: -
J gene: TRBJ1-2
CDR3 length: 12
V gene: TRBV6-6
D gene: -
CDR3 protein: CASSEESYGYTF
CDR3 DNA: TGTGCCTCTTCGGAGGAGAGCTATGGCTACACCTTC

clone size: -
J gene: TRBJ2-3
CDR3 length: 17
V gene: TRBV14
D gene: -
CDR3 protein: CASSQGGSGVFGDTQYF
CDR3 DNA: TGTGCCAGCAGCCAAGGAGGGTCGGGGGTATTTGGAGATACGCAGTATTTT

clone size: -
J gene: TRBJ2-4
CDR3 length: 18
V gene: TRBV4-1
D gene: -
CDR3 protein: CASSPGGAKSLAKNIQYF
CDR3 DNA: TGCGCCAGCAGCCCCGGAGGTGCGAAAAGTCTAGCCAAAAACATTCAGTACTTC

clone size: -
J gene: TRBJ1-2
CDR3 length: 13
V gene: TRBV5-1
D gene: TRBD1
CDR3 protein: CASGTGNNYGYTF
CDR3 DNA: TGCGCCAGTGGGACAGGGAACAACTATGGCTACACCTTC

clone size: -
J gene: TRBJ2-5
CDR3 length: 15
V gene: TRBV5-1
D gene: -
CDR3 protein: CASSGASGTGETQYF
CDR3 DNA: TGCGCCAGCAGCGGTGCTAGCGGGACAGGAGAGACCCAGTACTTC

clone size: -
J gene: TRBJ1-5
CDR3 length: 17
V gene: TRBV5-8
D gene: -
CDR3 protein: CASSSYDSPYSNQPQHF
CDR3 DNA: TGTGCCAGCAGCTCTTACGACAGCCCTTATAGCAATCAGCCCCAGCATTTT

clone size: -
J gene: TRBJ1-5
CDR3 length: 17
V gene: TRBV18
D gene: TRBD1
CDR3 protein: CASSPRTGGDRSQPQHF
CDR3 DNA: TGTGCCAGCTCACCCAGAACAGGGGGCGATAGGAGTCAGCCCCAGCATTTT

clone size: -
J gene: TRBJ2-1
CDR3 length: 13
V gene: TRBV6-2/TRBV6-3
D gene: TRBD2
CDR3 protein: CASSYLQIAGEFF
CDR3 DNA: TGTGCCAGCAGTTACCTGCAAATAGCGGGAGAGTTCTTC

clone size: -
J gene: TRBJ2-1
CDR3 length: 13
V gene: TRBV6-5
D gene: TRBD2
CDR3 protein: CASRWGGYNEQFF
CDR3 DNA: TGTGCCAGCAGGTGGGGGGGATACAATGAGCAGTTCTTC

clone size: -
J gene: TRBJ2-5
CDR3 length: 13
V gene: TRBV4-3
D gene: -
CDR3 protein: CASSQDRGETQYF
CDR3 DNA: TGCGCCAGCAGCCAAGATCGGGGAGAGACCCAGTACTTC

clone size: -
J gene: TRBJ2-2
CDR3 length: 17
V gene: TRBV5-1
D gene: -
CDR3 protein: CASSLAAQGGDTGELFF
CDR3 DNA: TGCGCCAGCAGCTTGGCCGCACAGGGAGGAGACACCGGGGAGCTGTTTTTT

clone size: -
J gene: TRBJ1-1
CDR3 length: 15
V gene: TRBV4-3
D gene: -
CDR3 protein: CASSQAYNSASEAFF
CDR3 DNA: TGCGCCAGCAGCCAAGCATATAACAGCGCGAGTGAAGCTTTCTTT

clone size: few
J gene: TRBJ2-7
CDR3 length: 14
V gene: TRBV7-3
D gene: TRBD1
CDR3 protein: CASSPGQGAQEQYF
CDR3 DNA: TGTGCCAGCAGTCCGGGACAGGGGGCTCAAGAGCAGTACTTC

clone size: -
J gene: TRBJ2-3
CDR3 length: 14
V gene: TRBV2
D gene: TRBD1
CDR3 protein: CASSVGAGGDTQYF
CDR3 DNA: TGTGCCAGCAGTGTTGGCGCAGGGGGAGATACGCAGTATTTT

clone size: -
J gene: TRBJ2-1
CDR3 length: 14
V gene: TRBV5-1
D gene: -
CDR3 protein: CASSLVVDRNEQFF
CDR3 DNA: TGCGCCAGCAGCTTGGTTGTAGATCGGAATGAGCAGTTCTTC

clone size: -
J gene: TRBJ2-7
CDR3 length: 19
V gene: TRBV24-1
D gene: TRBD2
CDR3 protein: CATSDSGYRTSGRVHEQYF
CDR3 DNA: TGTGCCACCAGTGATTCCGGATACAGGACTAGCGGGAGGGTCCACGAGCAGTACTTC

clone size: -
J gene: TRBJ1-1
CDR3 length: 15
V gene: TRBV13
D gene: TRBD1
CDR3 protein: CASSAVTGDVTEAFF
CDR3 DNA: TGTGCCAGCAGCGCCGTGACAGGGGACGTGACTGAAGCTTTCTTT

clone size: -
J gene: TRBJ2-3
CDR3 length: 16
V gene: TRBV6-2/TRBV6-3
D gene: TRBD2
CDR3 protein: CASSTRGSGSRDTQYF
CDR3 DNA: TGTGCCAGCAGTACACGGGGTAGCGGGAGTAGAGATACGCAGTATTTT

clone size: -
J gene: TRBJ1-2
CDR3 length: 14
V gene: TRBV30
D gene: -
CDR3 protein: CAWSVQELKNGYTF
CDR3 DNA: TGTGCCTGGAGTGTACAGGAATTGAAAAATGGCTACACCTTC

clone size: -
J gene: TRBJ1-1
CDR3 length: 13
V gene: TRBV5-1
D gene: -
CDR3 protein: CASSLEQGTEAFF
CDR3 DNA: TGCGCCAGCAGCTTGGAACAGGGCACTGAAGCTTTCTTT